A selection of T cell receptor beta chains follows, all from one sample in a study of T-cell reconstitution after alpha-beta-depleted transplantation in children. Via MiXCR, TCRdb re-called the PCR reads, giving one row per CDR3 protein. The data contain about 200,000 distinct CDR3 sequences, about 7% of them singletons. This specimen was PBMCs, taken before TCRalphabeta/CD19-depleted stem cell transplant. The receptors originated from a boy aged 2 to 10 with acute lymphoblastic leukemia, due to receive a stem cell transplant. Each CDR3 is given with its conserved first and last residue. Fields, in order: J gene, D gene, clone size, V gene, CDR3 DNA, CDR3 protein. A D gene is named only where the DNA matches it firmly. Clone size, where shown, is once, few, many, or a class for clones that have expanded.

J: TRBJ1-1
D: TRBD1
size: many
V: TRBV15
DNA: TGTGCCACCAAGGGGGACAGGGGGATTAGGACTGAAGCTTTCTTT
CDR3: CATKGDRGIRTEAFF

J: TRBJ2-1
D: TRBD1
size: few
V: TRBV28
DNA: TGTGCCATCCATAACAGGGACAGGTGGAATGAGCAGTTCTTC
CDR3: CAIHNRDRWNEQFF

J: TRBJ2-5
D: TRBD1
size: few
V: TRBV20-1
DNA: TGCAGTGCTAGTACCGGGACAGGGGTAACGGAGACCCAGTACTTC
CDR3: CSASTGTGVTETQYF

J: TRBJ2-7
D: -
size: -
V: TRBV27
DNA: TGTGCCAGCAGTTCTAGTTGGAACTCCTACGAGCAGTACTTC
CDR3: CASSSSWNSYEQYF

J: TRBJ2-2
D: -
size: many
V: TRBV7-8
DNA: TGTGCCAGCAGCGAAAAGCAGGGGTATCGCGCCGGGGAGCTGTTTTTT
CDR3: CASSEKQGYRAGELFF

J: TRBJ2-7
D: TRBD1
size: -
V: TRBV7-9
DNA: TGTGCCAGCAATCCGGGACAGGGGTATCACGAGCAGTACTTC
CDR3: CASNPGQGYHEQYF

J: TRBJ2-3
D: TRBD1
size: -
V: TRBV29-1
DNA: TGCAGCGTTCTACTACCGGGACAGGGGACAGATACGCAGTATTTT
CDR3: CSVLLPGQGTDTQYF

J: TRBJ2-2
D: -
size: many
V: TRBV11-2
DNA: TGTGCCAGCAGCTTAGTCCGCTGGTCCGGGGAGCTGTTTTTT
CDR3: CASSLVRWSGELFF

J: TRBJ2-2
D: -
size: once
V: TRBV23-1
DNA: TGCGCCAATTTCCCTCCAGGGACACCGTGTACCGGGGAGCTGTTTTTT
CDR3: CANFPPGTPCTGELFF

J: TRBJ1-1
D: -
size: -
V: TRBV6-4
DNA: TGTGCCAGCAGTACAACCCTTGGGAAGGGCAACACTGAAGCTTTCTTT
CDR3: CASSTTLGKGNTEAFF

J: TRBJ1-2
D: TRBD1
size: many
V: TRBV29-1
DNA: TGCAGCGTTTCGGACAGGTTAATCTATGGCTACACCTTC
CDR3: CSVSDRLIYGYTF

J: TRBJ2-3
D: TRBD2
size: many
V: TRBV6-5
DNA: TGTGCCAGCAGTTACGGGCTAGCGGGGAACACAGATACGCAGTATTTT
CDR3: CASSYGLAGNTDTQYF

J: TRBJ1-1
D: -
size: few
V: TRBV7-2
DNA: TGTGCCAGCGCTCTGGAGGGGGGGGCTGAAGCTTTCTTT
CDR3: CASALEGGAEAFF

J: TRBJ2-7
D: TRBD2
size: -
V: TRBV28
DNA: TGTGCCAGCAGTCCCCCCGGACTAGCGGGACCCTACGAGCAGTACTTC
CDR3: CASSPPGLAGPYEQYF

J: TRBJ1-1
D: -
size: many
V: TRBV28
DNA: TGTGCCAGCATCCCTAGCCTATACACTGAAGCTTTCTTT
CDR3: CASIPSLYTEAFF

J: TRBJ2-1
D: TRBD2
size: many
V: TRBV20-1
DNA: TGCAGTGCTAGAGGCCCCAGACTAGCGGGAGGGTTCTACAATGAGCAGTTCTTC
CDR3: CSARGPRLAGGFYNEQFF

J: TRBJ1-2
D: TRBD1
size: -
V: TRBV3-1
DNA: TGTGCCAGCAGCCATCAACAGGGGAGGTACTATGGCTACACCTTC
CDR3: CASSHQQGRYYGYTF

J: TRBJ1-2
D: -
size: many
V: TRBV29-1
DNA: TGCAGCGTTGTGTCGAGATATGGCTACACCTTC
CDR3: CSVVSRYGYTF

J: TRBJ2-1
D: TRBD2
size: many
V: TRBV20-1
DNA: TGCAGTGCTAGAGGGAGCCTAGCGGGGACCCATGAGCAGTTCTTC
CDR3: CSARGSLAGTHEQFF

J: TRBJ1-2
D: TRBD1
size: -
V: TRBV28
DNA: TGTGCCAGCAGTTTCTCCCAGACAGGGCAAGGTGGCTACACCTTC
CDR3: CASSFSQTGQGGYTF

J: TRBJ2-7
D: -
size: few
V: TRBV7-2
DNA: TGTGCCAGCAGCTTATCCCCGGGGGACTACGAGCAGTACTTC
CDR3: CASSLSPGDYEQYF

J: TRBJ2-1
D: -
size: many
V: TRBV11-2
DNA: TGTGCCAGCAGCTTAGATCCTGGGGGGGCCGCACGAATAAAGTTCTTC
CDR3: CASSLDPGGAARIKFF

J: TRBJ2-1
D: -
size: many
V: TRBV7-2
DNA: TGCGCCAGCAGCTTGGGGTACAATGAGCAGTTCTTC
CDR3: CASSLGYNEQFF

J: TRBJ2-7
D: -
size: many
V: TRBV14
DNA: TGTGCCAGCAGCCCCATCCCCTCAGGAGAGCAGTACTTC
CDR3: CASSPIPSGEQYF

J: TRBJ2-7
D: -
size: -
V: TRBV5-1
DNA: TGCGCCAGCAGGTTCTCCCTAGGAGGCCCCTACGAGCAGTACTTC
CDR3: CASRFSLGGPYEQYF

J: TRBJ2-6
D: -
size: few
V: TRBV6-1
DNA: TGTGCCAGCAGTGAGCTCTCCCCTCCTTCTGGGGCCAACGTCCTGACTTTC
CDR3: CASSELSPPSGANVLTF

J: TRBJ2-7
D: -
size: few
V: TRBV9
DNA: TGTGCCAGCAGCGTAGGGGTAGAGACCTACGAGCAGTACTTC
CDR3: CASSVGVETYEQYF

J: TRBJ2-1
D: -
size: many
V: TRBV2
DNA: TGTGCCAGCAATTCGGGGGCGGTCAGTGAGCAGTTCTTC
CDR3: CASNSGAVSEQFF

J: TRBJ1-4
D: -
size: many
V: TRBV7-2
DNA: TGTGCCAGCAGCTTATTAGGTCATACGGCAACTAATGAAAAACTGTTTTTT
CDR3: CASSLLGHTATNEKLFF

J: TRBJ1-6
D: -
size: many
V: TRBV4-3
DNA: TGCGCCAGCAGCCAAGCAGTGACGGGGAGCTCCTATAATTCACCCCTCCACTTT
CDR3: CASSQAVTGSSYNSPLHF

J: TRBJ2-1
D: TRBD2
size: many
V: TRBV10-3
DNA: TGTGCCACCATAAAGACTAGCGGGGGTTCCAATGAGCAGTTCTTC
CDR3: CATIKTSGGSNEQFF

J: TRBJ2-2
D: -
size: many
V: TRBV28
DNA: TGTGCCAGCAGCCTCCCTCGAGGGGACTCGAACACCGGGGAGCTGTTTTTT
CDR3: CASSLPRGDSNTGELFF

J: TRBJ2-5
D: TRBD2
size: many
V: TRBV20-1
DNA: TGCAGTGCTAGCCCCTCGGGAGGGGGAGAGACCCAGTACTTC
CDR3: CSASPSGGGETQYF

J: TRBJ2-7
D: -
size: -
V: TRBV7-2
DNA: TGTGCCAGCAGATTTACGGACAGCCCGGTTTACGAGCAGTACTTC
CDR3: CASRFTDSPVYEQYF

J: TRBJ2-3
D: TRBD1
size: -
V: TRBV3-1
DNA: TGTGCCACCAGCCAAGGACAGGGCGGCACAGATACGCAGTATTTT
CDR3: CATSQGQGGTDTQYF

J: TRBJ1-4
D: TRBD1
size: few
V: TRBV5-5
DNA: TGTGCCAGCAGCTGGGGGGACAGCGATAATGAAAAACTGTTTTTT
CDR3: CASSWGDSDNEKLFF

J: TRBJ2-1
D: -
size: many
V: TRBV7-2
DNA: TGTGCCAGCAGCCTAGAAGGGACTGTTACCTACAATGAGCAGTTCTTC
CDR3: CASSLEGTVTYNEQFF

J: TRBJ2-1
D: TRBD2
size: many
V: TRBV6-4
DNA: TGTGCCAGCGGGGAACGCGCTAGCGGCAATGAGCAGTTCTTC
CDR3: CASGERASGNEQFF

J: TRBJ2-1
D: TRBD2
size: few
V: TRBV7-3
DNA: TGTGCCAGCAGCTTAATCCCACCGGGACTAGCGGGGGCCAAGGTTGGCAATGAGCAGTTCTTC
CDR3: CASSLIPPGLAGAKVGNEQFF

J: TRBJ2-7
D: TRBD2
size: -
V: TRBV20-1
DNA: TGCAGTGCTGCGGCTAGCGGGGGGGGAACTACCTACGAGCAGTACTTC
CDR3: CSAAASGGGTTYEQYF

J: TRBJ2-5
D: TRBD2
size: -
V: TRBV11-2
DNA: TGTGCCAGCAGCCCGGGACTAGCCCTTCGAGAGACCCAGTACTTC
CDR3: CASSPGLALRETQYF

J: TRBJ2-7
D: TRBD2
size: many
V: TRBV5-1
DNA: TGCGCCAGCTTTGAGGCGGGGGACGAGCAGTACTTC
CDR3: CASFEAGDEQYF

J: TRBJ2-5
D: TRBD2
size: -
V: TRBV7-2
DNA: TGTGCCAGCAGCCCCGGACTAGCGGGGAGAGAGACCCAGTACTTC
CDR3: CASSPGLAGRETQYF

J: TRBJ1-5
D: -
size: few
V: TRBV28
DNA: TGTGCCAGCAGCAGAAGCAATCAGCCCCAGCATTTT
CDR3: CASSRSNQPQHF

J: TRBJ2-1
D: -
size: few
V: TRBV20-1
DNA: TGCAGTGCTAGAGATAGGCCCAGACATCACTACAATGAGCAGTTCTTC
CDR3: CSARDRPRHHYNEQFF

J: TRBJ1-2
D: -
size: few
V: TRBV7-9
DNA: TGTGCCAGCAGCTCGCTTGGGGAGGGCGGCTACACCTTC
CDR3: CASSSLGEGGYTF

J: TRBJ2-3
D: -
size: many
V: TRBV7-2
DNA: TGTGCCAGCAGCTTACCCGCGACGCTCCAAAGCACAGATACGCAGTATTTT
CDR3: CASSLPATLQSTDTQYF

J: TRBJ2-7
D: -
size: many
V: TRBV28
DNA: TGTGCCAGCAGTCTGACTAATCCCTACGAGCAGTACTTC
CDR3: CASSLTNPYEQYF